The text below deals with one T cell receptor beta chain. The sample comes from a study of blood T cell repertoires in COVID-19. Turning to the study itself: Samples taken during acute and convalescent COVID-19 were collected in the United States, Italy and Spain. The analysed material was cDNA or gDNA that came from T cells, B-cell-depleted T cells, or PBMCs.

Per the original data handling: By means of reference gene primer amplification, nucleated cell counts were estimated. Produced via immunoSEQ multiplex PCR; TCRdb's table is partial and in-frame only. For V, J and clone size, that table is used; D and trimming come from the DNA. This repertoire shows about 200,000 clones, 86% found once; its top ten account for about 0.72%. Germline loops: CDR1 LGHDT, CDR2 YNNKEL (reference sequence). CDR3 length: 16 residues. The V gene end was trimmed by 1 base and the J gene end by 5 bases; junction bases not matched to a gene: 4. The TCR comes from a woman in her 70s with acute or convalescent COVID-19. Input material: peripheral blood. The V and J genes are TRBV3-1 (or the pseudogene TRBV3-2) and TRBJ2-5; 13 bases agree with TRBD2. The CDR3 DNA reads as TGTGCCAGCAGCCAAGTTGCGGGACTAGCGGGGGAGACCCAGTACTTC. Translation gives CASSQVAGLAGETQYF.